The rows below give T cell receptor beta chains drawn from one sample of a study of OX40 agonist ivuxolimab in advanced cancers. The table came from immunoSEQ multiplex PCR; TCRdb's copy has only in-frame clones and leaves some out. The sample has approximately 44,000 clones, approximately 80% seen once. This sample comprised CD4+ or CD8+ T cells sorted from blood, obtained in a trial of the OX40 agonist ivuxolimab. The receptors shown here come from an adult with an advanced solid tumor such as melanoma, head and neck, liver or kidney cancer. The CDR3 runs from the conserved cysteine through the conserved F or W. Fields, in order: V gene, J gene, clone size, D gene, CDR3 DNA, CDR3 protein. D genes are given only for firm matches. Clone size, where shown, is once, few, many, or a class for clones that have expanded.

V: TRBV7-3; J: TRBJ2-2; size: .; D: .; DNA: TGTGCCAGCAGCTTCTCGGGGGTTGGTGGCGGGGAGCTGTTTTTT; CDR3: CASSFSGVGGGELFF
V: TRBV30; J: TRBJ1-1; size: .; D: .; DNA: TGTGCCTGGAGTGCGACGGTGCCGGGGGCTTTCTTT; CDR3: CAWSATVPGAFF
V: TRBV5-5; J: TRBJ2-5; size: .; D: TRBD2; DNA: TGTGCCAGCAGCCCTCAGGGAGGGGAAGAGACCCAGTACTTC; CDR3: CASSPQGGEETQYF
V: TRBV5-1; J: TRBJ2-1; size: .; D: .; DNA: TGCGCCAGCAAAGTAGTAAAGGCCGACAATGAGCAGTTCTTC; CDR3: CASKVVKADNEQFF
V: TRBV18; J: TRBJ2-5; size: .; D: TRBD1; DNA: TGTGCCAGCTCAGCAACCCCCGTGATCGGACAGGACAAAGAGACCCAGTACTTC; CDR3: CASSATPVIGQDKETQYF
V: TRBV29-1; J: TRBJ1-4; size: medium-sized; D: .; DNA: TGCAGCTTCTTTTCGGGGGAAAAACTGTTTTTT; CDR3: CSFFSGEKLFF
V: TRBV30; J: TRBJ2-5; size: .; D: .; DNA: TGTGCCTGGAGTGTACATGTGGTTCGGGCCGGAGCGTCCCAGTACTTC; CDR3: CAWSVHVVRAGASQYF
V: TRBV29-1; J: TRBJ1-2; size: .; D: .; DNA: TGCAGCGCTCAGAGGAGGGGGGTTGTTGGCTACACCTTC; CDR3: CSAQRRGVVGYTF
V: TRBV27; J: TRBJ1-1; size: .; D: .; DNA: TGTGCCAGCAGTGCCAAGTTTAGCACTGAAGCTTTCTTT; CDR3: CASSAKFSTEAFF
V: TRBV5-4; J: TRBJ1-1; size: .; D: TRBD1; DNA: TGTGCCAGCAGCTTGAGTACAGGGGGCCACACTGAAGCTTTCTTT; CDR3: CASSLSTGGHTEAFF
V: TRBV2; J: TRBJ1-1; size: once; D: TRBD1; DNA: TGTGCCAGCAGTACTAACAGGGGGCAAAGCACTGAAGCTTTCTTT; CDR3: CASSTNRGQSTEAFF
V: TRBV28; J: TRBJ1-4; size: .; D: TRBD1; DNA: TGTGCCAGCAGTTCCCCGACAGGGGCGGTCGAAAAACTGTTTTTT; CDR3: CASSSPTGAVEKLFF
V: TRBV27; J: TRBJ2-2; size: .; D: TRBD2; DNA: TGTGCCAGCCTCAGCGCGGGAGGCTGGTCCGGGGAGCTGTTTTTT; CDR3: CASLSAGGWSGELFF
V: TRBV7-9; J: TRBJ2-6; size: .; D: .; DNA: TGTGCCAGCAGCTTTTTACGGGACTCTGGGGCCAACGTCCTGACTTTC; CDR3: CASSFLRDSGANVLTF
V: TRBV4-3; J: TRBJ2-3; size: .; D: .; DNA: TGCGCCAGCAGCCAAAGTCTTGGAGATACGCAGTATTTT; CDR3: CASSQSLGDTQYF
V: TRBV5-4; J: TRBJ2-5; size: .; D: .; DNA: TGTGCCAGCAGCCCCTACATGGGGGAGACCCAGTACTTC; CDR3: CASSPYMGETQYF
V: TRBV15; J: TRBJ2-1; size: .; D: TRBD1; DNA: TGTGCCACCAATCATGACAGGGTCTCTCGAGACAATGAGCAGTTCTTC; CDR3: CATNHDRVSRDNEQFF
V: TRBV4-3; J: TRBJ2-2; size: .; D: TRBD1; DNA: TGCGCCAGCCGGTTACAGGGACAGGACACCGGGGAGCTGTTTTTT; CDR3: CASRLQGQDTGELFF
V: TRBV9; J: TRBJ1-3; size: .; D: .; DNA: TGTGCCAGCAGCGTAGCCCAGCCGGGCTCTGGAAACACCATATATTTT; CDR3: CASSVAQPGSGNTIYF
V: TRBV2; J: TRBJ1-2; size: .; D: .; DNA: TGTGCCAGCAGTGAACAGGGTTTGGGCTACACCTTC; CDR3: CASSEQGLGYTF
V: TRBV14; J: TRBJ1-1; size: .; D: .; DNA: TGTGCCAGCAGCCAAGAGGGAAGATTGACGACCTTTCAAGCTTTCTTT; CDR3: CASSQEGRLTTFQAFF
V: TRBV4-3; J: TRBJ2-7; size: .; D: .; DNA: TGCGCCAGCAGCGCAAGGTACGGGCAGGGTAGGAACGAGCAGTACTTC; CDR3: CASSARYGQGRNEQYF
V: TRBV11-2; J: TRBJ2-2; size: .; D: TRBD1; DNA: TGTGCCAGCAGCCTCCAGACAGGGTACACCGGGGAGCTGTTTTTT; CDR3: CASSLQTGYTGELFF
V: TRBV10-3; J: TRBJ1-2; size: .; D: .; DNA: TGTGCCATCAGTGAGAGGCCTGGCTATGGCTACACCTTC; CDR3: CAISERPGYGYTF
V: TRBV7-2; J: TRBJ1-2; size: .; D: .; DNA: TGTGCCAGCAGCTTTAGTAACGGGCTCTATGGCTACACCTTC; CDR3: CASSFSNGLYGYTF
V: TRBV19; J: TRBJ2-1; size: .; D: .; DNA: TGTGCCAGTACCCCAGACAGGCGCCGTGAGCAGTTCTTC; CDR3: CASTPDRRREQFF
V: TRBV29-1; J: TRBJ2-7; size: once; D: TRBD1; DNA: TGCAGCGTTGAGGACAGGGGGACGCCCTACGAGCAGTACTTC; CDR3: CSVEDRGTPYEQYF
V: TRBV15; J: TRBJ1-1; size: .; D: .; DNA: TGTGCCACCAGCCTAGAAGGGAGGGGGAGTGAAGCTTTCTTT; CDR3: CATSLEGRGSEAFF
V: TRBV4-1; J: TRBJ2-3; size: .; D: .; DNA: TGCGCCAGCAGCCAAGTTGGAGCTGGAAATACGCAGTATTTT; CDR3: CASSQVGAGNTQYF
V: TRBV7-8; J: TRBJ1-1; size: .; D: .; DNA: TGTGCCAGCAGCTTAGTACGGAACACTGAAGCTTTCTTT; CDR3: CASSLVRNTEAFF
V: TRBV4-3; J: TRBJ2-5; size: .; D: TRBD2; DNA: TGCGCCAGCAGCCAGTCCCCGGGACTAGCGGGAGGACGATCCACTCAAGAGACCCAGTACTTC; CDR3: CASSQSPGLAGGRSTQETQYF
V: TRBV19; J: TRBJ2-3; size: .; D: TRBD2; DNA: TGTGCCAGCAGACTGACGGGACTAGCGGTGACAGATACGCAGTATTTT; CDR3: CASRLTGLAVTDTQYF
V: TRBV7-2; J: TRBJ2-7; size: .; D: .; DNA: TGTGCCAGCAGCTTCCAGGTTACCTACGAGCAGTACTTC; CDR3: CASSFQVTYEQYF
V: TRBV5-4; J: TRBJ2-3; size: .; D: .; DNA: TGTGCCAGCAGCTTGGGGTCACGGCCAGATACGCAGTATTTT; CDR3: CASSLGSRPDTQYF
V: TRBV5-1; J: TRBJ1-2; size: .; D: .; DNA: TGCGCCAGCAGCTTCTCTGCAGGGGTCCAACTCAACTATGGCTACACCTTC; CDR3: CASSFSAGVQLNYGYTF
V: TRBV27; J: TRBJ1-1; size: .; D: TRBD1; DNA: TGTGCGTGCAGACTAATAACCCGGGACAGAGCTAAAAAAGCTTTCTTT; CDR3: CACRLITRDRAKKAFF
V: TRBV5-4; J: TRBJ2-7; size: .; D: TRBD2; DNA: TGTGCCAGCAGCTTCCCTACCGGGACTAGCGCCCACGAGCAGTACTTC; CDR3: CASSFPTGTSAHEQYF
V: TRBV2; J: TRBJ1-5; size: .; D: .; DNA: TGTGCCAGCAGTGACAGTTATAGCAATCAGCCCCAGCATTTT; CDR3: CASSDSYSNQPQHF
V: TRBV5-1; J: TRBJ2-1; size: .; D: TRBD1; DNA: TGCGCCAGCAGCTTGCTTCGGGACAGGGTGAATGAGCAGTTCTTC; CDR3: CASSLLRDRVNEQFF
V: TRBV18; J: TRBJ1-5; size: .; D: .; DNA: TGTGCCAGCTCACCGGACGGTCGAAATCAGCCCCAGCATTTT; CDR3: CASSPDGRNQPQHF
V: TRBV6-1; J: TRBJ1-1; size: .; D: .; DNA: TGTGCCAGCAGTGAGGGGACCTGGAACACTGAAGCTTTCTTT; CDR3: CASSEGTWNTEAFF
V: TRBV28; J: TRBJ2-3; size: .; D: .; DNA: TGTGCCAGCACTGACACAGATACGCAGTATTTT; CDR3: CASTDTDTQYF
V: TRBV7-9; J: TRBJ2-7; size: .; D: .; DNA: TGTGCCAGCAGCTTCATTGGGGGAAGCTCCTACGAGCAGTACTTC; CDR3: CASSFIGGSSYEQYF
V: TRBV7-9; J: TRBJ2-5; size: .; D: .; DNA: TGTGCCAGCAGCTTAAAAAGGGAGACCCAGTACTTC; CDR3: CASSLKRETQYF
V: TRBV28; J: TRBJ2-1; size: .; D: TRBD2; DNA: TGTGCCAGCAGTGGCGGGGTCCGGGAGGGCCGATACAATGAGCAGTTCTTC; CDR3: CASSGGVREGRYNEQFF
V: TRBV14; J: TRBJ1-2; size: .; D: TRBD1; DNA: TGTGCCAGCAGCCCCAGGGGACAGGTGCTTTGGGGCTACACCTTC; CDR3: CASSPRGQVLWGYTF
V: TRBV11-2; J: TRBJ2-3; size: few; D: .; DNA: TGTGCCAGCAGCTTAATGGGGAGCGGCACAGATACGCAGTATTTT; CDR3: CASSLMGSGTDTQYF
V: TRBV25-1; J: TRBJ2-1; size: .; D: TRBD1; DNA: TGTGCCAGCAGTGACCAGAGGACAGGGTGGAATGAGCAGTTCTTC; CDR3: CASSDQRTGWNEQFF